The clone carrying this T cell receptor beta chain was seen only a few times. The antigen is unknown. Two oligonucleotides, mixed equimolar, formed the beta constant-region primer covering TRBC1 and TRBC2. Nested alpha and beta constant-region primers with the SP2 primer drove four PCR rounds on ligated cDNA. Using its own MiXCR run on the UMI-ligation and nested PCR reads, TCRdb lists one record per CDR3 protein. The sample has under 100,000 distinct CDR3 sequences, around 6.5% seen once. The sample belongs to a study of naive and memory T cell subsets. In germline, CDR1 is SGHRS, CDR2 YFSETQ. Trimming cost V 4 bases and J 0 bases, with 11 bases left between them. The CDR3 covers 15 residues. Separate alpha and beta amplification began at the second PCR step. Study results and limitations: A clonotype means one alpha or beta sequence, not an alpha/beta pair. Over 95% of naive TCR sequences appeared only once, unlike memory subsets.

The clonotype originates from a human donor in good health. Material: central memory CD4+ T cells from blood. The chain has TRBV5-1 and TRBJ2-1; D may correspond to TRBD1 or TRBD2 (5 bases each). The CDR3 reads CASSRDGSSYNEQFF. CDR3 DNA: TGCGCCAGCAGCAGGGACGGCAGCTCCTACAATGAGCAGTTCTTC.